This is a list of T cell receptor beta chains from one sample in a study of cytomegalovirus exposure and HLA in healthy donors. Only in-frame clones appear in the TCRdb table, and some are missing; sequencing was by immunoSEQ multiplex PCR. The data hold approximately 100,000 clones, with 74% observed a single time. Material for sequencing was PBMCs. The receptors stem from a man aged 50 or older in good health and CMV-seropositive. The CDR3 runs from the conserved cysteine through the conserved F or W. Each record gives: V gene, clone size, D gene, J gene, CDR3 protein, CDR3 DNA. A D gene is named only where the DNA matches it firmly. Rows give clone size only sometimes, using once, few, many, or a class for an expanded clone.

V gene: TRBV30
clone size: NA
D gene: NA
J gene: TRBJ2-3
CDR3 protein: CAWKSGAHFTDTQYF
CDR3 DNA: TGTGCCTGGAAAAGTGGGGCCCATTTCACAGATACGCAGTATTTT

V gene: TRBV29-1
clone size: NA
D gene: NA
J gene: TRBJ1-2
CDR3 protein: CSVGQTNYGYTF
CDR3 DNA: TGCAGCGTTGGTCAGACTAACTATGGCTACACCTTC

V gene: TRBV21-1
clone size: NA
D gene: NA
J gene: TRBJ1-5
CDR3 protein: CASSTRRPSNQPQHF
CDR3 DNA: TGTGCCAGCAGCACTCGGAGACCGAGCAATCAGCCCCAGCATTTT

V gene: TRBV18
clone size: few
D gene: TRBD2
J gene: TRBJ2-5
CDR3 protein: CASSFDRLAGGQETQYF
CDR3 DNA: TGTGCCAGCTCATTCGATCGACTAGCGGGAGGGCAAGAGACCCAGTACTTC

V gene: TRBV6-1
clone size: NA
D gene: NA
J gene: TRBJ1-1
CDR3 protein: CASSTSMRGGGAFF
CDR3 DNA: TGTGCCAGCAGTACATCTATGAGGGGAGGAGGAGCTTTCTTT

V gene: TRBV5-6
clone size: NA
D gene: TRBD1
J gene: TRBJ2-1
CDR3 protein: CASSLDRGPYNEQFF
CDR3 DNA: TGTGCCAGCAGCTTGGACAGGGGCCCTTACAATGAGCAGTTCTTC

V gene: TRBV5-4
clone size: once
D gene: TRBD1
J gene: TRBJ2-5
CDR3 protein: CANSPTGAGETQYF
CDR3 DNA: TGTGCCAACAGCCCAACAGGGGCTGGGGAGACCCAGTACTTC

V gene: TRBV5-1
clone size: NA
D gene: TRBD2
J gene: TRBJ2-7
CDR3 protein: CASSLGLAGPYEQYF
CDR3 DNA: TGCGCCAGCAGCTTAGGGCTAGCGGGGCCCTACGAGCAGTACTTC

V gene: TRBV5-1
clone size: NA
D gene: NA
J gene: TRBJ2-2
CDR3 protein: CASSLIGLMNTGELFF
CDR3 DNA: TGCGCCAGCAGCTTAATTGGACTGATGAACACCGGGGAGCTGTTTTTT

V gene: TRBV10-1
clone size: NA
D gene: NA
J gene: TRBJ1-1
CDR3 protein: CASSEDSELEAFF
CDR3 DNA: TGCGCCAGCAGTGAAGACAGTGAACTGGAAGCTTTCTTT

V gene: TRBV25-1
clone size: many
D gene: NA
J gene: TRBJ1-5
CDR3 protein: CASSESGGFDKPQHF
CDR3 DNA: TGTGCCAGCAGTGAATCTGGAGGCTTTGATAAGCCCCAGCATTTT

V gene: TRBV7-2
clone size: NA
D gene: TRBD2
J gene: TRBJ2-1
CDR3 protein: CASSLEGGPYNEQFF
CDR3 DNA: TGTGCCAGCAGCTTAGAGGGAGGGCCCTACAATGAGCAGTTCTTC

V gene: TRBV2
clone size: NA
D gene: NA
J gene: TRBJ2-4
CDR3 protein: CASREGLILAKNIQYF
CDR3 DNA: TGTGCCAGCAGGGAGGGCCTCATCTTAGCCAAAAACATTCAGTACTTC

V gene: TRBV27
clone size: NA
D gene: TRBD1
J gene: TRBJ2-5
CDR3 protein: CASSLSGGEETQYF
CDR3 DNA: TGTGCCAGCAGTCTCTCAGGGGGTGAAGAGACCCAGTACTTC

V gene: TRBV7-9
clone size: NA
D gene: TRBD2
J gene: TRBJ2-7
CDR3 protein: CSSSLYTSGSLSSYEQYF
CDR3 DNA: TGTTCCAGCAGCTTATATACTAGCGGGAGCCTCAGCTCCTACGAGCAGTACTTC

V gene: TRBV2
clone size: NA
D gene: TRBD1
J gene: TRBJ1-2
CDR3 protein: CASSVGGQRSYTF
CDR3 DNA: TGTGCCAGCAGTGTAGGGGGACAGCGGAGCTACACCTTC

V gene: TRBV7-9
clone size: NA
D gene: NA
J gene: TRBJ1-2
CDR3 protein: CSSSLGGGQANYGYTF
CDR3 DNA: TGTTCCAGCAGCTTAGGCGGAGGGCAGGCCAACTATGGCTACACCTTC

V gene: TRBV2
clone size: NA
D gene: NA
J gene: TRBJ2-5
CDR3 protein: CASSEAQGTQYF
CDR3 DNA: TGTGCCAGCAGTGAAGCGCAGGGGACCCAGTACTTC

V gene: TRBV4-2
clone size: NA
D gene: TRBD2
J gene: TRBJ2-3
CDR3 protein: CASSQEAGGGNTQYF
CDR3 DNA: TGTGCCAGCAGCCAAGAAGCGGGAGGGGGAAATACGCAGTATTTT

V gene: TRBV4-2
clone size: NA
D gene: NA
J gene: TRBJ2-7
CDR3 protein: CASSPGGWTGAYEQYF
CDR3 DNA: TGTGCCAGCAGCCCGGGCGGATGGACGGGAGCCTACGAGCAGTACTTC

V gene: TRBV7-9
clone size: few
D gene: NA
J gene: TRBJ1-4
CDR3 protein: CASSPPGRGGEKLFF
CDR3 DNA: TGTGCCAGCAGCCCCCCGGGGAGGGGAGGTGAAAAACTGTTTTTT

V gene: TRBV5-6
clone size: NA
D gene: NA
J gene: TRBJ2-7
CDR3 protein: CASSPRFRRSSYEQYF
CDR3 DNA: TGTGCCAGCAGCCCACGCTTTAGAAGATCGTCCTACGAGCAGTACTTC

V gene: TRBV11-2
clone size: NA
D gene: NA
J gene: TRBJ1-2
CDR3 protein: CASSLSGSLNYGYTF
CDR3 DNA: TGTGCCAGCAGCTTAAGTGGCTCCCTTAACTATGGCTACACCTTC

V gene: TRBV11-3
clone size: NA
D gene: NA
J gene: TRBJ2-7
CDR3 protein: CASSSRSLYEQYF
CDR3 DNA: TGTGCCAGCAGCTCCAGGTCCCTCTACGAGCAGTACTTC

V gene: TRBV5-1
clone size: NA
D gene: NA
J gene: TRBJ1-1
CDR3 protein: CASSFEGRNTEAFF
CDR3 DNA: TGCGCCAGCAGCTTTGAAGGGAGAAACACTGAAGCTTTCTTT

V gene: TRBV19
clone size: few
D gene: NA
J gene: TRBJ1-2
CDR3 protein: CASMVRDSIYGYTF
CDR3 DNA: TGTGCCAGTATGGTCAGGGACTCTATCTATGGCTACACCTTC

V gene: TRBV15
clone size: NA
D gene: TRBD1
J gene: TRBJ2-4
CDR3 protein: CATSRDSLGPGDSQYF
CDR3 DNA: TGTGCCACCAGCAGAGATTCCCTCGGGCCAGGGGACAGTCAGTACTTC

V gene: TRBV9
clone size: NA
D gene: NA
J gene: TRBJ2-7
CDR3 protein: CASSVGEYTSIEEQYF
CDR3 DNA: TGTGCCAGCAGCGTAGGGGAGTATACGAGTATTGAAGAGCAGTACTTC